This paragraph covers one T cell receptor (beta chain) sequence. Its target antigen remains unknown. Per-nucleotide qualities are absent, and no much larger clonotype sits a single base away. Reading from cysteine to phenylalanine, the CDR3 counts 13 amino acids. Here the CDR3 DNA is all that survives: 39 bases in frame from base 1. CDR1 and CDR2, per the germline V gene (reference sequence), are LNHNV and YYDKDF. V gives up 4 bases and J gives up 5 bases, and the segment between their germline ends measures 12 bases. The immunoSEQ Assay, a bias-controlled multiplex PCR, was used to amplify TCRbeta CDR3 regions from genomic DNA. Under the source paper's analysis protocol: The number of nucleated cells in each sample was estimated from the amplification of reference gene primers within the assay. To quantify the absolute abundance of each unique TCRbeta CDR3 rearrangement, sequence reads were collapsed and filtered. For each sample, productive Simpson clonality was calculated by taking the square root of Simpson's diversity index across productive rearrangements. The table was pulled from immuneACCESS by TCRdb, which kept in-frame rearrangements only. Such tables lose some clones; where checked, under half of the loss comes from unresolved V genes, and the rest has no known cause. V, J and clone size derive from that table, while D and trimming were established from the DNA sequence. This sample comprises 200,000 to 300,000 clones, 85% to 90% of them detected only once. In total, the top ten clones hold around 5% of the sample.

One collaborating source in Seattle enrolled patients while the patients were actively infected and followed the patients over time throughout the course of disease. Whole blood was collected in K2EDTA tubes by collaborating institutions according to the institutions' own protocols. Collaborator samples were shipped for TCRbeta analysis as frozen whole blood, isolated PBMCs, or DNA extracted from either sample type. This sample was taken from a study of blood T cell repertoires in COVID-19 (TCRdb year 2020). Broadly, across the study: Collaborator samples came from the United States, Italy and Spain and covered acute and convalescent phases of COVID-19. The prospective study material was composed of cDNA or gDNA derived from T cells, B-cell-depleted T cells, or PBMCs. The dataset comprised deeply sampled blood TCRbeta repertoires from subjects exposed to, actively infected with, or recovered from COVID-19. The repertoires were released in a freely available public database meant as a resource for research on the immune response to SARS-CoV-2. The samples were drawn from the first 160 participants of the ongoing ImmuneRACE study and from some 1,300 subjects provided by 6 global collaborators. The sample metadata nearly always contained a de-identified subject ID, COVID-19 status, age in years and sex. Where HLA class I and class II types were available, the types were taken from metadata supplied by the sample provider, not from assay-based typing. Points the paper makes about the study in general: How much clinical and demographic metadata was included differed by source and by participant, and the metadata was provided uncurated.

The chain was built from TRBV15 and TRBJ2-7, and possibly TRBD2, on 5 matching bases. This sequence was found in a woman aged 60-75 years with COVID-19, enrolled during active disease. Sequenced sample: peripheral blood. The nucleotide sequence reads TGTGCCACCAGCACTGCTCTAGCTGACGAGCAGTACTTC. Its product reads: CATSTALADEQYF.